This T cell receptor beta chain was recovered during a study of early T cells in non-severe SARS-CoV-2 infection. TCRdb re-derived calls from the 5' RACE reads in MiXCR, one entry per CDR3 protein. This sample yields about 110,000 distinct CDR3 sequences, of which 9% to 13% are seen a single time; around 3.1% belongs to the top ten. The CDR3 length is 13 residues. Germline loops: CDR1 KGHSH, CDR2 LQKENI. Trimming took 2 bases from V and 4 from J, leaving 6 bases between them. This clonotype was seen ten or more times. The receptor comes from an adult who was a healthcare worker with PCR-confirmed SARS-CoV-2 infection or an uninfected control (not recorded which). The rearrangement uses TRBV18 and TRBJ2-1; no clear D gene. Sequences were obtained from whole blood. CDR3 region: CASSPEQYNEQFF. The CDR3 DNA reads TGTGCCAGCTCACCAGAACAGTACAATGAGCAGTTCTTC.